The clone carrying this T cell receptor beta chain has a handful of counts. Antigen unknown. The data derive from a study of cytomegalovirus exposure and HLA in healthy donors. Whole-study context: From about 170 million T cells, an earlier analysis saw roughly 100 million unique TCR beta sequences. When 398 donors were genotyped, 80% to 90% of them were found to fall in the Caucasian-associated ancestry cluster.

Overall study results and limits: TCR beta chain V- and J-gene trimming was linked, in a later analysis, to a missense variant in DCLRE1C. It was confirmed in vitro that three of the CMV-associated chains were specific for CMV antigens.

The ends were cut back, 5 bases at V and 7 bases at J, with 9 bases in the middle. The germline CDR1 and CDR2 sequences are SGHTA and FQGTGA. The CDR3 has 13 amino acids. Primers for the PCR totalled 60 Vbeta and 13 Jbeta. Libraries were prepared by immunoSEQ multiplex PCR; TCRdb keeps only in-frame clonotypes and omits some of them. The sample carries under 200,000 clones, 73% recorded once. This clonotype was obtained from a woman aged 18-29 years in good health and CMV-seropositive. The chain joins TRBV7-3 to TRBJ1-6; no reliable D call. The sequencing sample was made of PBMCs. CDR3 loop: CASSASSNSPLHF. The CDR3 region has the DNA TGTGCCAGCAGCGCGAGCTCGAATTCACCCCTCCACTTT.